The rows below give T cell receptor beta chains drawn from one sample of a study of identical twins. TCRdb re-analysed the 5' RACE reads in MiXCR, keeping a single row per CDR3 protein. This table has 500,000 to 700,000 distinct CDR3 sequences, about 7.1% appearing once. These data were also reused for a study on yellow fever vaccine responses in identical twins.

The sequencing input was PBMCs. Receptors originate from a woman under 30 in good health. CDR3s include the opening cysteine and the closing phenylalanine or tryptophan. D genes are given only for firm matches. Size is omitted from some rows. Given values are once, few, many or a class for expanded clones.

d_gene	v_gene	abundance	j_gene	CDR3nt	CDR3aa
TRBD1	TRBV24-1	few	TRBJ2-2	TGTGCCACCAGTGACCAGGCGTTTTCGACAGGGCTTCGACCCGGGGAGCTGTTTTTT	CATSDQAFSTGLRPGELFF
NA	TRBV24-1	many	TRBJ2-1	TGTGCCACCAGTGACAACCAACTCTCCTACAATGAGCAGTTCTTC	CATSDNQLSYNEQFF
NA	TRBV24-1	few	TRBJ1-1	TGTGCCACCAGTGATGGGGTAAACACTGAAGCTTTCTTT	CATSDGVNTEAFF
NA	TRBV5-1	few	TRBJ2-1	TGCGCCAGCAGGAACTTGGGTTTAACCTACAATGAGCAGTTCTTC	CASRNLGLTYNEQFF
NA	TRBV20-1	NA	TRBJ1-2	TGCAGTGCTAACCCCAGGGGCGCGAGTGGCTACACCTTC	CSANPRGASGYTF
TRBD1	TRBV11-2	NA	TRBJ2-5	TGTGCCAGCAGCGCAGGACAGGGGACCCAGTACTTC	CASSAGQGTQYF
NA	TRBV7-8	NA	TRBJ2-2	TGTGCCAGCAGCTTAAGGCAGGGAGGTTGGACCGGGGAGCTGTTTTTT	CASSLRQGGWTGELFF
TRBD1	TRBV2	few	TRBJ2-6	TGTGCCGGCGGACAGGGGGCTGGTGGGGCCAACGTCCTGACTTTC	CAGGQGAGGANVLTF
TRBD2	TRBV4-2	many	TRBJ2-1	TGTGCCAGCAGCCAAGATCAGGCTAGCGGGGTGGATGAGCAGTTCTTC	CASSQDQASGVDEQFF
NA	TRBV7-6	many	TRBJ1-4	TGTGCCAGCAGCTTAGGGACAGCAACTAATGAAAAACTGTTTTTT	CASSLGTATNEKLFF
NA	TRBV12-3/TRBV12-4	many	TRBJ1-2	TGTGCCAGCAGCGACGGGATCTATGGCTACACCTTC	CASSDGIYGYTF
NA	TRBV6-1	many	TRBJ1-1	TGTGCCAGCAGTAGGCGTCGCCTAGGAATCGGGATGAACACTGAAGCTTTCTTT	CASSRRRLGIGMNTEAFF
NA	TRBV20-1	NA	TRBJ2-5	TGCAGTGTCTTTCCCCTGCGGGATAAAGAGACCCAGTACTTC	CSVFPLRDKETQYF
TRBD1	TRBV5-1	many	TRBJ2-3	TGCGCCAGCAGCCCGACAGGGCTTGTCACAGATACGCAGTATTTT	CASSPTGLVTDTQYF
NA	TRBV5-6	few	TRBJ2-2	TGTGCCAGCAGCTTGATGAGCGGGGAGCTGTTTTTT	CASSLMSGELFF